This TCR beta chain was found in a study of pediatric ulcerative colitis. Assay used: immunoSEQ multiplex PCR; TCRdb lists only in-frame clones, some missing. The sample lists about 24,000 clones; 55% to 85% were seen once. During colonoscopy, one to two rectal pinch biopsies were collected. This CDR3 region has 12 residues. Germline assignment: CDR1 SGHRS and CDR2 YFSETQ. Trimming shortened V by 3 bases and J by 0 bases, and 0 bases separated the two germline ends. This rearrangement joins TRBV5-1 to TRBJ2-2; D gene unclear. The sequenced sample consisted of gut tissue. The TCR was taken from a boy aged 5-17 years with severe ulcerative colitis. The CDR3 DNA sequence: TGCGCCAGCAGCTCGAACACCGGGGAGCTGTTTTTT. Amino acids: CASSSNTGELFF.